The 13 T cell receptor beta chains presented below share a single source sample, sequenced in a study of a mutant IDH1 vaccine in newly diagnosed glioma. Method: immunoSEQ multiplex PCR; TCRdb's copy keeps in-frame clones and lacks some. The sample carries some 48,000 clones, more than 70% recorded once. Which antigens these TCRs recognize remains unknown. Time point defined: week 5, during vaccination. Every vaccine dose comprised 300 ug of mutant IDH1 20-mer peptide plus topical imiquimod. This specimen consisted of PBMCs, obtained from a glioma patient whose treatment included an IDH1 peptide vaccine. The origin of the receptors is a woman in her forties with glioma.

This clone has just a few counts. This sequence joins TRBV4-1 and TRBJ2-1; D gene unclear. The CDR3 sequence is 12 residues long. From germline, CDR1 is MGHRA and CDR2 YSYEKL. The germline V and J ends were trimmed by 0 bases and 12 bases, with 9 bases remaining between them. In nucleotides, the CDR3 is TGCGCCAGCAGCCAAGATGTCCACAGGCAGTTCTTC. Protein: CASSQDVHRQFF.

The chain joins TRBV5-6 to TRBJ2-7, with TRBD1 as a possible D gene (5 bases). Germline V gene sequence: CDR1 SGHDT, CDR2 YYEEEE. The CDR3 is made up of 12 amino acids. The ends were cut back, 3 bases at V and 4 bases at J, with 8 bases in the middle. CDR3 in DNA: TGTGCCAGCAGCTGGGGCGCTTACGAGCAGTACTTC. Translation: CASSWGAYEQYF.

This sequence joins TRBV7-2 and TRBJ2-6; possibly TRBD2 for D (6 bases). The V gene lost 3 bases and the J gene lost 3 bases, with 15 bases spanning the gap. Germline V gene lookup returns CDR1 SGHTA and CDR2 FQGNSA. This CDR3 comprises 17 residues. CDR3 nucleotide sequence: TGTGCCAGCAGCTTTGTAGGGACTCCAGGTGGGGCCAACGTCCTGACTTTC. Its protein product is CASSFVGTPGGANVLTF. Variable domain in full (rest from reference TRBV7-2 and TRBJ2-6): GAGVSQSPSNKVTEKGKDVELRCDPISGHTALYWYRQSLGQGLEFLIYFQGNSAPDKSGLPSDRFSAERTGGSVSTLTIQRTQQEDSAVYLCASSFVGTPGGANVLTFGAGSRLTVL.

The J gene is TRBJ1-1, the V gene TRBV19; 9 nucleotides line up with TRBD1. The CDR3 has 15 residues. The V and J ends lost 2 bases and 1 base, in that order; junction bases with no gene match: 2. Germline V gene sequence: CDR1 LNHDA, CDR2 SQIVND (reference sequence). For the CDR3, the DNA is TGTGCCAGTAGTATACGGGACAGGGAGAACACTGAAGCTTTCTTT. Protein: CASSIRDRENTEAFF.

The chain couples TRBV2 to TRBJ2-7; a weak D match, TRBD2 (5 bases). This CDR3 is built from 13 residues. V lost 6 bases, J lost 2 bases, and 11 bases lay in between. In germline, CDR1 is SNHLY, CDR2 FYNNEI. The CDR3 here is CASRDSEAYEQYF. In DNA, the CDR3 is TGTGCCAGCAGGGATTCGGAGGCCTACGAGCAGTACTTC.

This clone has only a few counts. The CDR3 sequence is CAWTIEGNTEAFF. For the CDR3, the DNA is TGTGCCTGGACTATAGAAGGAAACACTGAAGCTTTCTTT. J is TRBJ1-1 and V is TRBV30; D gene ambiguous. The CDR3 spans 13 residues. Between the trimmed V and J ends, which lost 4 bases and 2 bases, there was a span of 11 bases. CDR1 and CDR2 from the germline V gene are GTSNPN and SVGIG (reference sequence).

Written as DNA, the CDR3 is TGTGCCTGGAGTGTAAAGGATTGGTACTACAATCAGCCCCAGCATTTT. It is translated as CAWSVKDWYYNQPQHF. The chain is built from TRBV30 and TRBJ1-5; D unclear. V was pared by 0 bases and J by 3 bases, with 15 bases between. The germline V gene encodes CDR1 GTSNPN and CDR2 SVGIG (reference sequence). The CDR3 contains 16 residues.

A remark on this clone: A junction end diverges from the germline sequence, so it may reflect a read error. This chain links TRBV4-1 with TRBJ1-3; 9 bases are a match to TRBD1. This CDR3 is 17 amino acids long. The germline CDR1 and CDR2 sequences are MGHRA and YSYEKL. The DNA of the CDR3 is TGCGCCAGCAGCGAAGACAGGGGGTCTAGCTCTGGAAACACCATATATTTT. Protein product: CASSEDRGSSSGNTIYF.

The V call is TRBV5-8, the J call TRBJ2-5; D perhaps matches TRBD1 (5 bases). This CDR3 comprises 16 residues. V was cut by 0 bases and J by 4 bases, with 16 bases left in between. From germline, CDR1 is SGHTS and CDR2 YDEGEE. In DNA, the CDR3 is TGTGCCAGCAGCTTGGCCTCCTGGACACCACGAGAGACCCAGTACTTC. Amino acids: CASSLASWTPRETQYF.

This clone was counted only a few times. This chain joins TRBV19 and TRBJ1-1, with D hard to call. V dropped 7 bases and J dropped 1 base, with 13 bases sitting between them. Germline lookup yields CDR1 LNHDA and CDR2 SQIVND (reference sequence). CDR3 length equals 14 residues. The CDR3 here is CASIPVETNTEAFF. In nucleotides, the CDR3 is TGTGCCAGTATCCCTGTCGAGACGAACACTGAAGCTTTCTTT.

This rearrangement joins TRBV7-9 to TRBJ1-6; D possibly corresponds to TRBD1 (5 bases). Looked up from germline, CDR1 is SEHNR and CDR2 is FQNEAQ (reference sequence). Trimming stripped 2 bases from V and 8 bases from J, with 16 bases between. The CDR3 consists of 16 residues. DNA of the CDR3: TGTGCCAGCAGCTTAACCCGACACCTAGGGGATTCACCCCTCCACTTT. As protein: CASSLTRHLGDSPLHF. The full variable domain, its missing parts supplied by reference TRBV7-9 and TRBJ1-6, is DTGVSQNPRHKITKRGQNVTFRCDPISEHNRLYWYRQTLGQGPEFLTYFQNEAQLEKSRLLSDRFSAERPKGSFSTLEIQRTEQGDSAMYLCASSLTRHLGDSPLHFGNGTRLTVT.

The chain combines TRBV25-1 with TRBJ1-2, with 12 positions matching TRBD1. Per the germline V gene, CDR1 is MGHDK and CDR2 is SYGVNS. The length of the CDR3 is 17 residues. V lost 2 bases to trimming and J lost 3 bases; unmatched junction nucleotides: 7. CDR3 sequence reads: CASSEIGTGGADYGYTF. The CDR3 region has the DNA TGTGCCAGCAGTGAAATAGGGACAGGGGGCGCAGACTATGGCTACACCTTC.

V usage is TRBV4-2 and J usage is TRBJ2-2; D unresolved. The germline V gene encodes CDR1 LGHNA and CDR2 YNFKEQ. The CDR3 has 15 residues. V was shortened by 0 bases and J by 1 base, with 6 bases between the two germline ends. This CDR3 is CASSQDRLNTGELFF. The CDR3 nucleotides are TGTGCCAGCAGCCAAGATCGCCTGAACACCGGGGAGCTGTTTTTT.